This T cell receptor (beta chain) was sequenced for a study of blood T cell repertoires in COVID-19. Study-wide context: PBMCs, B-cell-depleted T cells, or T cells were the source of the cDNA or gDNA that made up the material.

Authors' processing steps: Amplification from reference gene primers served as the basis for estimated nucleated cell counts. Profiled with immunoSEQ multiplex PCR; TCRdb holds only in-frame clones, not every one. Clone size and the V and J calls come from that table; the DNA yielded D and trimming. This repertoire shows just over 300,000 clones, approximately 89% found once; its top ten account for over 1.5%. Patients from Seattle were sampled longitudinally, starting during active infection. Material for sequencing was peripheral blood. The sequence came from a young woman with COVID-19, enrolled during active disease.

The DNA of the CDR3 is TGCAGCGCAAACCCTGGGGGGACTGAAGCTTTCTTT. Its translation: CSANPGGTEAFF. This chain joins TRBV29-1 and TRBJ1-1; possible D gene TRBD1, 5 bases. CDR1 is SQVTM and CDR2 is ANQGSEA in the germline V gene. This CDR3 region has 12 residues. The germline V and J ends were trimmed by 7 bases and 5 bases, with 14 bases remaining between them.